A single sample is the source of the 23 T cell receptor beta chains below, sequenced in a study of T cell changes during pregnancy in multiple sclerosis. This table comes from immunoSEQ multiplex PCR, and its TCRdb copy is limited to in-frame clones, with some not included. The sample comprises roughly 84,000 clones, around 95% of which are singletons, and 1.1% to 1.5% rests with the top ten. This specimen consisted of peripheral blood, obtained in the third trimester of pregnancy. These receptors were taken from a female donor in good health, enrolled as a control in a pregnancy study.

This chain uses TRBV7-9 with TRBJ2-5; 7 positions agree with TRBD1. The CDR3 totals 16 residues. The V gene end was trimmed by 1 base and the J gene end by 1 base; junction bases not matched to a gene: 6. CDR1 SEHNR and CDR2 FQNEAQ come from the germline V gene (reference sequence). CDR3 DNA sequence: TGTGCCAGCAGCTTAGTAGGGGGCCGGAGCCAAGAGACCCAGTACTTC. This gives the protein CASSLVGGRSQETQYF. The whole variable domain, remainder taken from reference TRBV7-9 and TRBJ2-5, is DTGVSQNPRHKITKRGQNVTFRCDPISEHNRLYWYRQTLGQGPEFLTYFQNEAQLEKSRLLSDRFSAERPKGSFSTLEIQRTEQGDSAMYLCASSLVGGRSQETQYFGPGTRLLVL.

The chain uses TRBV25-1 and TRBJ1-5; 7 bases are shared with TRBD1. Looked up from germline, CDR1 is MGHDK and CDR2 is SYGVNS. V shed 4 bases, J shed 5 bases, and the junction held 5 bases outside the gene matches. This CDR3 has 14 amino acids. The DNA of the CDR3 is TGTGCCAGCAGTGGGACAGGAGGAGATCAGCCCCAGCATTTT. This gives the protein CASSGTGGDQPQHF.

The chain employs TRBV28 and TRBJ2-7, with D perhaps matching TRBD2 (5 bases). Trimming stripped 4 bases from V and 4 bases from J, with 8 bases between. The CDR3 totals 12 residues. Germline V CDR1 and CDR2: MDHEN, SYDVKM. CDR3 nucleotide sequence: TGTGCCAGCAGTTGGCCGGGATACGAGCAGTACTTC. Its protein is CASSWPGYEQYF.

The V call is TRBV19, the J call TRBJ2-3; tentative D call: TRBD1 (6 bases). The V gene lost 3 bases and the J gene lost 7 bases, with 17 bases spanning the gap. The CDR3 length is 15 residues. From germline, CDR1 is LNHDA and CDR2 SQIVND (reference sequence). This CDR3 is CASSMVDSILHTQYF. DNA for the CDR3: TGTGCCAGTAGTATGGTGGACAGTATCCTTCATACGCAGTATTTT. Full variable domain (missing parts from reference TRBV19 and TRBJ2-3): DGGITQSPKYLFRKEGQNVTLSCEQNLNHDAMYWYRQDPGQGLRLIYYSQIVNDFQKGDIAEGYSVSREKKESFPLTVTSAQKNPTAFYLCASSMVDSILHTQYFGPGTRLTVL.

The rearrangement joins TRBV7-9 to TRBJ2-7; 8 bases fit TRBD1. V shed 2 bases and J 2 bases; nucleotides not matched to a gene: 5. The CDR3 is 15 amino acids. Germline V gives CDR1 SEHNR, CDR2 FQNEAQ (reference sequence). CDR3 sequence: CASSLTTGEPYEQYF. As DNA, the CDR3 is TGTGCCAGCAGCTTAACGACAGGGGAGCCCTACGAGCAGTACTTC.

The chain recombines TRBV19 with TRBJ1-2; unclear D gene. The germline V and J ends were trimmed by 5 bases and 14 bases, with 24 bases remaining between them. This CDR3 has 14 residues. Germline assignment: CDR1 LNHDA and CDR2 SQIVND (reference sequence). CDR3 protein: CASSPSAPGISETF. CDR3 nucleotide sequence: TGTGCCAGTAGTCCGTCCGCCCCGGGTATTTCGGAAACCTTC.

Written as DNA, the CDR3 is TGTGCCAGCAGAGCGGGAGCTGGGTATGAGCAGTTCTTC. Translating gives CASRAGAGYEQFF. The genes are TRBV27 and TRBJ2-1; 8 bases fit TRBD2. J gave up 8 bases and V 6 bases, and 6 bases lay outside the gene matches. This CDR3 is built from 13 residues. In germline, CDR1 is MNHEY, CDR2 SMNVEV (reference sequence).

The chain joins TRBV2 to TRBJ2-7; 8 bases fit TRBD2. The CDR3 is 15 residues long. Germline CDR1 is SNHLY and CDR2 is FYNNEI. V dropped 4 bases and J dropped 2; count of bases not matched to a gene: 7. The CDR3 DNA sequence: TGTGCCAGCAGTGCCCCGACCGGGGGGGCCTACGAGCAGTACTTC. It specifies CASSAPTGGAYEQYF.

This chain uses TRBV6-5 with TRBJ2-2; 8 bases are shared with TRBD2. The CDR3 is 13 amino acids. V shed 8 bases, J shed 5 bases, and the junction held 4 bases outside the gene matches. Germline V gene lookup returns CDR1 MNHEY and CDR2 SVGAGI. The CDR3 DNA is TGTGCCAGCGAGGCGGGAGGAACCGGGGAGCTGTTTTTT. This translates into CASEAGGTGELFF.

CDR3 nucleotides: TGTGCCAGCAGCCGTAGCCAGGGACTAAACTACGAGCAGTACTTC. This translates into CASSRSQGLNYEQYF. J is TRBJ2-7 and V is TRBV11-2, with TRBD2 identical over 7 bases. In germline, CDR1 is SGHAT, CDR2 FQNNGV. This CDR3 is 15 amino acids long. Trimming cost V 5 bases and J 3 bases; bases outside gene matches: 10.

The rearrangement uses TRBV29-1 and TRBJ2-7; possible D gene TRBD1, 6 bases. The CDR3 length is 13 residues. CDR1 and CDR2 from the germline V gene are SQVTM and ANQGSEA. V was pared by 6 bases and J by 7 bases, with 19 bases between. CDR3 DNA: TGCAGCGTCTTATTCACAGGGTTTGGAGAGCAGTACTTC. This translates into CSVLFTGFGEQYF.

The J gene is TRBJ2-1, the V gene TRBV27; TRBD2 might be the D (5 bases). Deletions cut 8 bases from V and 8 bases from J, with 13 bases between. The CDR3 length is 12 residues. CDR1 is MNHEY and CDR2 is SMNVEV in the germline V gene (reference sequence). The CDR3 nucleotides are TGTGCCAGCGCCTCGGGGTATGATGAGCAGTTCTTC. As protein: CASASGYDEQFF.

The J gene is TRBJ2-2, the V gene TRBV4-1; 12 positions agree with TRBD2. V dropped 4 bases and J dropped 6; count of bases not matched to a gene: 9. This CDR3 comprises 17 residues. Per the germline V gene, CDR1 is MGHRA and CDR2 is YSYEKL. CDR3 coding DNA: TGCGCCAGCAGCCCCCTGACTAGCGGGAGCTCCGCCGGGGAGCTGTTTTTT. This sequence encodes CASSPLTSGSSAGELFF.

The rearrangement links TRBV5-1 to TRBJ2-3, with TRBD1 as a possible D gene (5 bases). This CDR3 is 14 amino acids long. Germline CDR1 is SGHRS and CDR2 is YFSETQ. Trimming cost V 2 bases and J 8 bases, with 15 bases left between them. The CDR3 nucleotides are TGCGCCAGCAGCTTCCAAGGGGTTGAGGTTACGCAGTATTTT. Amino acid sequence: CASSFQGVEVTQYF.

The chain couples TRBV7-9 to TRBJ1-2, with TRBD1 matching 7 bases. The J segment lost 3 bases and the V segment lost 5 bases, leaving 3 bases of the junction unmatched. From germline, CDR1 is SEHNR and CDR2 FQNEAQ (reference sequence). There are 13 residues in the CDR3. In nucleotides, the CDR3 is TGTGCCAGCAGCCGAGACAGGGACTATGGCTACACCTTC. Its translation: CASSRDRDYGYTF.

The J gene is TRBJ2-7, the V gene TRBV28, with 7 bases identical to TRBD2. The germline V gene encodes CDR1 MDHEN and CDR2 SYDVKM. This CDR3 spans 13 amino acids. V lost 10 bases and J lost 4; bases outside the gene matches: 10. CDR3 sequence reads: CAISGGGEYEQYF. CDR3 DNA sequence: TGTGCCATCTCGGGGGGAGGTGAATACGAGCAGTACTTC. Full variable domain (missing parts from reference TRBV28 and TRBJ2-7): DVKVTQSSRYLVKRTGEKVFLECVQDMDHENMFWYRQDPGLGLRLIYFSYDVKMKEKGDIPEGYSVSREKKERFSLILESASTNQTSMYLCAISGGGEYEQYFGPGTRLTVT.

This sequence joins TRBV19 and TRBJ2-1; TRBD2 matches 7 bases. The junction had 6 bases not matched to a gene; V was cut back by 5 bases and J by 8 bases. The CDR3 is 13 amino acids. CDR1 and CDR2 from the germline V gene are LNHDA and SQIVND (reference sequence). The CDR3 DNA follows: TGTGCCAGTAGTCCACGTGGGGGGGATGAGCAGTTCTTC. The encoded protein is CASSPRGGDEQFF.

The chain combines TRBV15 with TRBJ2-4, with TRBD1 as a possible D gene (5 bases). V lost 3 bases, J lost 5 bases, and 20 bases lay in between. Germline loops: CDR1 LNHNV, CDR2 YYDKDF (reference sequence). This CDR3 spans 17 amino acids. In DNA form, the CDR3 reads TGTGCCACCAGCAGCTCCCGATCCAGGACACCGGAAAACATTCAGTACTTC. Translated, it gives CATSSSRSRTPENIQYF.

The chain joins TRBV6-5 to TRBJ2-1; 10 bases fit TRBD2. After removal of 5 bases from V and 3 bases from J, the junction contained 4 bases not matched to a gene. Germline V lookup: CDR1 MNHEY, CDR2 SVGAGI. The CDR3 consists of 15 residues. The DNA for the CDR3 is TGTGCCAGCAGTCGCGGGACTAGCGTCTACAATGAGCAGTTCTTC. Its translation is CASSRGTSVYNEQFF.

The genes are TRBV28 and TRBJ2-1; TRBD1 matches at 8 bases. Trimming at V came to 6 bases and at J to 6 bases, leaving 10 bases not matched to a gene. Looked up from germline, CDR1 is MDHEN and CDR2 is SYDVKM. The CDR3 has 15 residues. The CDR3 here is CASRAPKTGVNEQFF. The CDR3 region has the DNA TGTGCCAGCAGGGCGCCCAAGACAGGGGTCAATGAGCAGTTCTTC.

This chain joins TRBV6-1 and TRBJ2-1, with D uncertain. This CDR3 comprises 12 residues. Per germline, CDR1 MNHNS and CDR2 SASEGT. Trimming removed 4 bases at V and 8 bases at J, with 9 bases between. The CDR3: CASSVDYYEQFF. In DNA, the CDR3 is TGTGCCAGCAGTGTAGATTACTATGAGCAGTTCTTC.

This clone was counted between two and nine times. The chain uses TRBV10-3 and TRBJ1-4; 8 bases align to TRBD1. Germline CDR1 and CDR2: ENHRY and SYGVKD. This CDR3 has 14 residues. V gave up 2 bases and J gave up 5 bases; unmatched junction bases: 1. CDR3 region: CAISERDRNEKLFF. The DNA of the CDR3 is TGTGCCATCAGTGAGAGGGACAGGAATGAAAAACTGTTTTTT.

This clone was observed a single time. V is TRBV10-3 and J is TRBJ2-1, with D possibly TRBD2 on 5 matching bases. V lost 8 bases to trimming and J lost 4 bases, with 15 bases between them. CDR1 is ENHRY, CDR2 SYGVKD, per germline. The CDR3 is 14 amino acids. CDR3 in DNA: TGTGCCATCGGGCCCAGCGGATATTACAATGAGCAGTTCTTC. Its protein product is CAIGPSGYYNEQFF.